A single sample gave rise to the 13 T cell receptor beta chains below, sequenced in a study of T cell responses to AZD1222 COVID-19 vaccine. Here immunoSEQ multiplex PCR was the method, and the copy in TCRdb shows in-frame clones only, minus some. The table includes over 65,000 clones, almost 90% detected once. This sample comprised peripheral blood, obtained 28 days after the second AZD1222 dose. The source of these receptors is an adult who received the AZD1222 COVID-19 vaccine.

This clone appeared once. The chain is built from TRBV10-3 and TRBJ1-1, with D uncertain. Germline V gene data show CDR1 as ENHRY and CDR2 as SYGVKD. V was pared by 4 bases and J by 1 base, with 7 bases between. The CDR3 totals 13 residues. The DNA of the CDR3 is TGTGCCATCAGTGTGGGCACGAACACTGAAGCTTTCTTT. Translated, it gives CAISVGTNTEAFF.

V and J are TRBV25-1 and TRBJ1-6; D is uncertain. The V and J ends lost 7 bases and 10 bases respectively, with 20 bases between them. Per germline, CDR1 MGHDK and CDR2 SYGVNS. The CDR3 is 15 amino acids. CDR3 loop: CASMGSEGEVSPLHF. DNA of the CDR3: TGTGCCAGCATGGGGTCTGAGGGAGAAGTGTCACCCCTCCACTTT.

The chain uses TRBV3-1 (or the pseudogene TRBV3-2) and TRBJ2-3; the D gene is possibly TRBD2 (6 bases). This CDR3 has 14 residues. Germline loops: CDR1 LGHDT, CDR2 YNNKEL (reference sequence). Trimming stripped 4 bases from V and 2 bases from J, with 10 bases between. Here the CDR3 DNA reads TGTGCCAGCAGCCGGGACTTATACACAGATACGCAGTATTTT. Protein product: CASSRDLYTDTQYF.

This chain connects TRBV18 to TRBJ2-7; D might be TRBD1 (6 bases). Trimming took 3 bases from V and 0 from J, leaving 18 bases between them. Germline CDR1 reads KGHSH; CDR2 reads LQKENI. The CDR3 sequence is 17 residues long. The CDR3 nucleotides read TGTGCCAGCTCACCTCGCATTACTAAGGGGGACTCCTACGAGCAGTACTTC. It encodes CASSPRITKGDSYEQYF. Full variable domain (remainder filled in from reference TRBV18 and TRBJ2-7): NAGVMQNPRHLVRRRGQEARLRCSPMKGHSHVYWYRQLPEEGLKFMVYLQKENIIDESGMPKERFSAEFPKEGPSILRIQQVVRGDSAAYFCASSPRITKGDSYEQYFGPGTRLTVT.

This clone was observed a handful of times. The same CDR3 also results from other DNA sequences found in this sample. The chain employs TRBV6-5 and TRBJ1-2, with D tentatively TRBD1 (6 bases). This CDR3 region has 15 residues. Germline V gives CDR1 MNHEY, CDR2 SVGAGI. V was pared by 5 bases and J by 7 bases, with 20 bases between. The CDR3 sequence is CASSQHRGGRGGYTF. CDR3 DNA: TGTGCCAGCAGTCAACATCGTGGGGGGCGGGGTGGCTACACCTTC.

This clone was counted once. This chain uses TRBV4-2 with TRBJ2-1; TRBD2 aligns across 7 bases. The germline V gene has CDR1 LGHNA and CDR2 YNFKEQ. CDR3 length equals 16 residues. V lost 0 bases and J lost 8; bases outside the gene matches: 10. The CDR3 reads CASSQDWGGSIDEQFF. Written as DNA, the CDR3 is TGTGCCAGCAGCCAAGATTGGGGCGGGAGCATAGATGAGCAGTTCTTC.

A word on this clone: Germline is not matched at one junction end, which may reflect a read error. The chain is built from TRBV19 and TRBJ1-6; 7 bases map to TRBD1. Germline assignment: CDR1 LNHDA and CDR2 SQIVND (reference sequence). This CDR3 contains 18 residues. For the CDR3, the DNA is TGTGCCAGTAGTAAGATCGGACAGGCCACATGGGATAATGCACCCCTCCACTTT. Its protein product is CASSKIGQATWDNAPLHF.

V and J are TRBV10-1 and TRBJ2-3; 9 positions match TRBD2. This CDR3 has 19 amino acids. V was pared by 2 bases and J by 6 bases, with 18 bases of the junction left unmatched. The V gene's germline CDR1 is WNHNN and CDR2 SYGVQD (reference sequence). The CDR3 DNA reads as TGCGCCAGCAGTGAGAACGGGTTTTTGAGCGGGAGGCTCGAGGATACGCAGTATTTT. This codes for CASSENGFLSGRLEDTQYF.

The chain combines TRBV28 with TRBJ2-1; TRBD2 agrees at 8 bases. CDR1 is MDHEN and CDR2 is SYDVKM in the germline V gene. After removal of 6 bases from V and 8 bases from J, the junction contained 6 bases not matched to a gene. The CDR3 totals 13 residues. The CDR3 nucleotides read TGTGCCAGCAGGACGGGAGGGTACCATGAGCAGTTCTTC. Its protein is CASRTGGYHEQFF.

This chain joins TRBV24-1 and TRBJ2-2; possibly TRBD1 for D (6 bases). V lost 2 bases to trimming and J lost 6 bases, with 18 bases between them. The germline V gene has CDR1 KGHDR and CDR2 SFDVKD. The length of the CDR3 is 17 residues. The CDR3 region is CATSDSGTPQTAGELFF. The CDR3 DNA reads as TGTGCCACCAGTGATTCCGGGACACCCCAGACGGCCGGGGAGCTGTTTTTT.

This chain links TRBV27 with TRBJ1-5; D uncertain. V gave up 4 bases and J gave up 4 bases, with 5 bases separating them. The CDR3 runs to 12 residues. Germline assignment: CDR1 MNHEY and CDR2 SMNVEV (reference sequence). In nucleotides, the CDR3 is TGTGCCAGCAGTTCCCAAAATCAGCCCCAGCATTTT. It yields the protein CASSSQNQPQHF.

Notes on this clone: At the DNA level, this CDR3 is encoded by other sequences in the same sample as well. In DNA form, the CDR3 reads TGCGCCAGCAGCTTGGCTGGCACAGATACGCAGTATTTT. Translating it yields CASSLAGTDTQYF. V and J are TRBV5-1 and TRBJ2-3, with D unclear. V was cut by 0 bases and J by 1 base, with 3 bases left in between. The CDR3 covers 13 residues. In germline, CDR1 is SGHRS, CDR2 YFSETQ.

This clone has only one observation. The chain joins TRBV3-1 (or the pseudogene TRBV3-2) to TRBJ2-7; D is possibly TRBD2 (6 bases). V was shortened by 4 bases and J by 3 bases, with 16 bases between the two germline ends. The germline V gene has CDR1 LGHDT and CDR2 YNNKEL (reference sequence). The CDR3 length is 15 residues. The DNA of the CDR3 is TGTGCCAGCAGCCCCACCTGGGACTCGAACTACGAGCAGTACTTC. Amino acids: CASSPTWDSNYEQYF.